A selection of T cell receptor beta chains follows, all from one sample in a study of control samples from healthy donors and cancer patients. TCRdb keeps only in-frame clones here, not all; method: immunoSEQ multiplex PCR. The sample contains 45,000 to 60,000 clones, about four fifths of which appear only once. Sequencing input: blood. These receptors were collected from an older man in good health. The CDR3 runs from the conserved cysteine through the conserved F or W. Fields, in order: clone size, V gene, J gene, D gene, CDR3 protein, CDR3 DNA. The D gene is left open where the match is weak. The size field is filled for only some rows; it gives once, few, many or a size class.

>NA|TRBV3-1/TRBV3-2|TRBJ1-1|NA
CASSQATLAFF
TGTGCCAGCAGCCAAGCGACGTTGGCTTTCTTT
>NA|TRBV7-2|TRBJ1-2|NA
CASSLDITYGYTF
TGTGCCAGCAGCTTGGACATTACCTATGGCTACACCTTC
>once|TRBV7-2|TRBJ1-1|TRBD1
CASSWPGQGFAEAFF
TGTGCCAGCAGCTGGCCGGGACAGGGTTTCGCTGAAGCTTTCTTT
>NA|TRBV28|TRBJ1-5|NA
CASAAGRSNQPQHF
TGTGCCAGCGCGGCAGGGAGGAGCAATCAGCCCCAGCATTTT
>NA|TRBV5-1|TRBJ2-5|NA
CASSFGVRETQYF
TGCGCCAGCAGCTTTGGGGTTAGGGAGACCCAGTACTTC
>NA|TRBV24-1|TRBJ2-1|NA
CATSDPGVAERAYNEQFF
TGTGCCACCAGTGATCCCGGAGTAGCGGAGCGGGCCTACAATGAGCAGTTCTTC
>few|TRBV24-1|TRBJ2-3|NA
CATSDLNSRLTDTQYF
TGTGCCACCAGTGATTTGAACTCCCGATTAACAGATACGCAGTATTTT
>NA|TRBV29-1|TRBJ1-3|NA
CSVESPISGNTIYF
TGCAGCGTTGAGTCACCAATCTCTGGAAACACCATATATTTT
>NA|TRBV5-1|TRBJ2-5|TRBD1
CASSSTGTLQETQYF
TGCGCCAGCAGCTCGACAGGGACCCTCCAAGAGACCCAGTACTTC
>once|TRBV2|TRBJ2-7|NA
CASSEVENSYEQYF
TGTGCCAGCAGTGAAGTTGAGAACTCCTACGAGCAGTACTTC
>NA|TRBV30|TRBJ2-7|NA
CAWSVSVYEQYF
TGTGCCTGGAGTGTAAGTGTCTACGAGCAGTACTTC
>NA|TRBV10-3|TRBJ1-2|NA
CAISESWGQGYTF
TGTGCCATCAGTGAGTCTTGGGGGCAAGGCTACACCTTC
>NA|TRBV3-1/TRBV3-2|TRBJ2-1|NA
CASSQEIGSYNEQFF
TGTGCCAGCAGCCAAGAAATCGGGAGTTACAATGAGCAGTTCTTC
>NA|TRBV9|TRBJ2-1|NA
CASSLRGDYNEQFF
TGTGCCAGCAGCCTTAGGGGCGATTACAATGAGCAGTTCTTC
>NA|TRBV15|TRBJ1-4|NA
CATSGLWAGVTEKLFF
TGTGCCACCAGCGGTCTCTGGGCAGGAGTCACTGAAAAACTGTTTTTT
>NA|TRBV6-5|TRBJ2-7|NA
CASSYSARFAYEQYF
TGTGCCAGCAGTTACTCGGCTAGGTTCGCCTACGAGCAGTACTTC
>NA|TRBV10-3|TRBJ1-4|NA
CAISAESNEKLFF
TGTGCCATCAGTGCTGAGTCTAATGAAAAACTGTTTTTT
>NA|TRBV5-5|TRBJ1-1|NA
CASYHGGAREAFF
TGTGCCAGTTACCACGGTGGGGCACGCGAAGCTTTCTTT
>NA|TRBV7-9|TRBJ1-1|NA
CASTPPEVVVEAFF
TGTGCCAGCACCCCGCCGGAGGTAGTAGTTGAAGCTTTCTTT
>NA|TRBV6-5|TRBJ2-7|NA
CASSTLTVLEQYF
TGTGCCAGCAGTACCCTCACAGTCCTCGAGCAGTACTTC
>NA|TRBV20-1|TRBJ2-1|NA
CSARMRGPQFF
TGCAGTGCTAGAATGCGAGGTCCGCAGTTCTTC
>NA|TRBV11-2|TRBJ2-5|NA
CASSLEHSQETQYF
TGTGCCAGCAGCTTAGAACATTCCCAAGAGACCCAGTACTTC
>NA|TRBV9|TRBJ2-6|NA
CASSVTGSGANVLTF
TGTGCCAGCAGCGTAACGGGATCTGGGGCCAACGTCCTGACTTTC
>NA|TRBV7-2|TRBJ2-7|NA
CASSSQIYEQYF
TGTGCCAGCAGCTCTCAGATTTACGAGCAGTACTTC
>NA|TRBV28|TRBJ2-5|NA
CASDRTAQETQYF
TGTGCCAGCGACAGGACAGCCCAAGAGACCCAGTACTTC
>NA|TRBV10-3|TRBJ1-2|NA
CAISLSLGGYTF
TGTGCCATCAGCCTCTCTCTGGGAGGCTACACCTTC
>NA|TRBV7-9|TRBJ1-4|NA
CASSSPADRLNEKLFF
TGTGCCAGCAGCTCCCCGGCGGACCGTCTTAATGAAAAACTGTTTTTT
>once|TRBV9|TRBJ2-1|NA
CASSAGLDGNEQFF
TGTGCCAGCAGCGCGGGTCTAGATGGCAATGAGCAGTTCTTC
>NA|TRBV11-3|TRBJ1-1|TRBD1
CASSSRDSNEAFF
TGTGCCAGCAGCTCCCGGGACAGCAATGAAGCTTTCTTT
>once|TRBV11-3|TRBJ1-1|NA
CASSPGGGTSNTEAFF
TGTGCCAGCAGCCCGGGAGGGGGGACATCGAACACTGAAGCTTTCTTT
>NA|TRBV11-2|TRBJ1-2|TRBD1
CASSPTRTGTNYGYTF
TGTGCCAGCAGCCCCACCCGGACAGGGACGAACTATGGCTACACCTTC
>NA|TRBV5-6|TRBJ2-3|TRBD2
CASSMGLARDTQYF
TGTGCCAGCAGCATGGGACTAGCGAGAGATACGCAGTATTTT
>NA|TRBV25-1|TRBJ1-6|NA
CASSEYVLGAPLHF
TGTGCCAGCAGTGAATATGTTCTGGGAGCACCCCTCCACTTT
>NA|TRBV9|TRBJ2-3|NA
CASSVGLELTDTQYF
TGTGCCAGCAGCGTAGGGCTAGAACTCACAGATACGCAGTATTTT
>NA|TRBV5-1|TRBJ2-7|TRBD1
CASTPRTGESEQYF
TGCGCCAGCACTCCCCGGACAGGGGAAAGCGAGCAGTACTTC
>NA|TRBV6-1|TRBJ2-1|NA
CASSGSGNRIVGEQFF
TGTGCCAGCAGTGGAAGTGGTAACAGGATCGTAGGGGAGCAGTTCTTC
>NA|TRBV19|TRBJ1-2|NA
CASSKGQYYGYTF
TGTGCCAGTAGTAAAGGACAGTACTATGGCTACACCTTC
>NA|TRBV15|TRBJ2-3|NA
CATSPFAGGRKGDTQYF
TGTGCCACCAGCCCTTTTGCTGGGGGCCGCAAGGGAGATACGCAGTATTTT
>NA|TRBV5-5|TRBJ2-5|NA
CASASRGVETQYF
TGTGCCAGCGCCAGCAGGGGTGTGGAGACCCAGTACTTC
>NA|TRBV9|TRBJ2-7|NA
CASSVRELLGEQYF
TGTGCCAGCAGCGTCCGGGAGCTGTTAGGGGAGCAGTACTTC
>NA|TRBV18|TRBJ1-2|NA
CASSPGRGYYGYTF
TGTGCCAGCTCACCAGGGAGGGGCTACTATGGCTACACCTTC
>NA|TRBV30|TRBJ2-3|NA
CAWSVAGAYFTDTQYF
TGTGCCTGGAGTGTGGCGGGGGCCTATTTCACAGATACGCAGTATTTT
>few|TRBV2|TRBJ1-2|NA
CASSVARVWYGYTF
TGTGCCAGCAGTGTTGCTAGGGTTTGGTATGGCTACACCTTC
>NA|TRBV5-1|TRBJ2-3|NA
CASSLGGIGLDTQYF
TGCGCCAGCAGCTTGGGTGGGATCGGGCTAGATACGCAGTATTTT
>once|TRBV9|TRBJ2-1|NA
CASSIGPSYNEQFF
TGTGCCAGCAGCATCGGGCCCTCCTACAATGAGCAGTTCTTC
>NA|TRBV28|TRBJ2-2|NA
CASSYNRFPPYTNTGELFF
TGTGCCAGCAGTTATAATAGATTTCCCCCGTACACGAACACCGGGGAGCTGTTTTTT
>NA|TRBV15|TRBJ1-5|NA
CATSRTKQTDQPQHF
TGTGCCACCAGCAGAACAAAACAGACAGATCAGCCCCAGCATTTT
>NA|TRBV6-5|TRBJ2-3|NA
CASSYRYTSSTDTQYF
TGTGCCAGCAGTTACCGGTACACCTCTAGCACAGATACGCAGTATTTT
>once|TRBV5-1|TRBJ1-1|NA
CASSLETLGATEAFF
TGCGCCAGCAGCTTGGAAACTCTCGGGGCCACTGAAGCTTTCTTT
>NA|TRBV7-9|TRBJ2-1|NA
CASSLGSYNEQFF
TGTGCCAGCAGCTTAGGGTCCTACAATGAGCAGTTCTTC
>few|TRBV29-1|TRBJ1-1|NA
CSCVKENTEAFF
TGCAGTTGTGTAAAGGAGAACACTGAAGCTTTCTTT
>few|TRBV5-4|TRBJ2-1|NA
CASSFTKTTGNEQFF
TGTGCCAGCAGCTTTACCAAGACCACAGGGAATGAGCAGTTCTTC
>NA|TRBV5-6|TRBJ2-5|TRBD1
CASTMTGSYETQYF
TGTGCCAGCACTATGACAGGGTCTTATGAGACCCAGTACTTC
>NA|TRBV30|TRBJ2-1|NA
CAWSVGIGTEQFF
TGTGCCTGGAGTGTAGGGATAGGGACTGAGCAGTTCTTC
>NA|TRBV28|TRBJ1-2|TRBD1
CASSLGGTGSDYGYTF
TGTGCCAGCAGTTTGGGCGGGACAGGGTCGGACTATGGCTACACCTTC
>NA|TRBV19|TRBJ1-1|NA
CASSMGRSLMNTEAFF
TGTGCCAGTAGTATGGGGAGGAGTTTAATGAACACTGAAGCTTTCTTT